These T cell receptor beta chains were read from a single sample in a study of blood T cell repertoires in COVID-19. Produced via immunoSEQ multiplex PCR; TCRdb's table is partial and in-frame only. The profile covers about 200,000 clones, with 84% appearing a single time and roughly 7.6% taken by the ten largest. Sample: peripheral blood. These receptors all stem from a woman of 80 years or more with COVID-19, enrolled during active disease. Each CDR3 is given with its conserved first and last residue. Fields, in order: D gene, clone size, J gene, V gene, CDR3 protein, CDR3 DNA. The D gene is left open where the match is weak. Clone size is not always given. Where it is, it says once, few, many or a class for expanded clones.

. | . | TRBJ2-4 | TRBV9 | CASSVGAPKNIQYF | TGTGCCAGCAGCGTGGGGGCGCCCAAAAACATTCAGTACTTC
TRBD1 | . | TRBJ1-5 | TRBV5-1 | CASSFGGGVQPQHF | TGCGCCAGCAGCTTTGGAGGGGGCGTACAGCCCCAGCATTTT
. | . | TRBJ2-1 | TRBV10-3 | CATTPRGRDEGEQFF | TGTGCCACCACGCCCCGAGGGCGGGATGAAGGTGAGCAGTTCTTC
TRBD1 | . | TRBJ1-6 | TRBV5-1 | CASSLRQGKNSPLHF | TGCGCCAGCAGCTTACGACAGGGAAAAAATTCACCCCTCCACTTT
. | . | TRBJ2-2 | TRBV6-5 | CASSYGTPGGELFF | TGTGCCAGCAGTTACGGGACTCCGGGCGGGGAGCTGTTTTTT
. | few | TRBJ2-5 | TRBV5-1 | CASSLIRSIGETQYF | TGCGCCAGCAGCTTGATTCGCTCAATCGGAGAGACCCAGTACTTC
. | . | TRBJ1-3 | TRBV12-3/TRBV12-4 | CASTTGNTIYF | TGTGCCAGTACTACTGGAAACACCATATATTTT
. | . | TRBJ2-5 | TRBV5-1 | CASSLPSGQGPSKAQETQYF | TGCGCCAGCAGCTTGCCTTCAGGTCAGGGGCCCTCAAAGGCCCAAGAGACCCAGTACTTC
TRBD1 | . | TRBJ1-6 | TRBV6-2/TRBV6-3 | CASSSTGTGVIPSYNSPLHF | TGTGCCAGCAGTTCGACCGGGACAGGGGTGATTCCGTCCTATAATTCACCCCTCCACTTT
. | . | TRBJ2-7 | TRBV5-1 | CASSLEGGTDTYEQYF | TGCGCCAGCAGCTTGGAGGGGGGGACGGATACCTACGAGCAGTACTTC
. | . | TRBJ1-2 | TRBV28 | CASSLQYLRYGYTF | TGTGCCAGCAGCCTCCAGTATTTGCGGTATGGCTACACCTTC
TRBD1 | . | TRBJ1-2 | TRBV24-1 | CATSDYDRGYGYTF | TGTGCCACCAGTGACTACGACAGGGGCTATGGCTACACCTTC
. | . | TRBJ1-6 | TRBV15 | CATSRDGDSPLHF | TGTGCCACCAGCAGAGACGGGGATTCACCCCTCCACTTT
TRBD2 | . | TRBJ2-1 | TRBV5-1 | CASSVDWRGGPNEQFF | TGCGCCAGCAGCGTGGACTGGCGGGGGGGACCCAATGAGCAGTTCTTC
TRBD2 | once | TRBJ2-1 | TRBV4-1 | CASSQGLAGFDEQFF | TGCGCCAGCAGCCAAGGCCTAGCGGGGTTCGATGAGCAGTTCTTC
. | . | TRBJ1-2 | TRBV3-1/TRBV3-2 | CASTPRGETNYGYTF | TGTGCCAGCACCCCCAGGGGAGAGACCAACTATGGCTACACCTTC
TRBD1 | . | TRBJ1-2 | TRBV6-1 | CASSEIGGQGAGGYTF | TGTGCCAGCAGTGAAATAGGGGGACAGGGGGCGGGAGGCTACACCTTC
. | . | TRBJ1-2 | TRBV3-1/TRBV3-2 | CASSPAGAGGYTF | TGTGCCAGCAGCCCAGCAGGGGCGGGTGGCTACACCTTC
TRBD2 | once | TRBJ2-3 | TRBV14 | CASSQRTRYTQYF | TGTGCCAGCAGCCAACGGACTAGATATACGCAGTATTTT
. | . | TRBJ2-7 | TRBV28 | CASSLSPSSGVYEQYF | TGTGCCAGCAGTCTATCTCCCTCCAGCGGCGTCTACGAGCAGTACTTC
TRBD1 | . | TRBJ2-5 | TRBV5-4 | CASSLGQGYQETQYF | TGTGCCAGCAGCTTGGGACAGGGTTACCAAGAGACCCAGTACTTC
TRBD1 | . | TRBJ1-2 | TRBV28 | CASRLTGTGGYGYTF | TGTGCCAGCAGACTAACCGGGACAGGAGGCTATGGCTACACCTTC
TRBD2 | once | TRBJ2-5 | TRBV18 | CASSPIGGSSGQETQYF | TGTGCCAGCTCACCCATCGGGGGGAGCTCCGGCCAAGAGACCCAGTACTTC
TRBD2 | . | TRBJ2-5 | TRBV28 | CASGSGMAAQETQYF | TGTGCCAGCGGTAGCGGGATGGCGGCCCAAGAGACCCAGTACTTC
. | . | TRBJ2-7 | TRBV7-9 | CASSQQGYEQYF | TGTGCCAGCAGCCAGCAGGGTTACGAGCAGTACTTC
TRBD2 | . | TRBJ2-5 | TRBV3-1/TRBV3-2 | CASSQDVGLAGQETQYF | TGTGCCAGCAGCCAAGACGTTGGACTAGCGGGTCAAGAGACCCAGTACTTC
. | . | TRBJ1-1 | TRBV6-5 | CASHDPGGVGTEAFF | TGTGCCAGCCACGATCCGGGGGGGGTCGGCACTGAAGCTTTCTTT
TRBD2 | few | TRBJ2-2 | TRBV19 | CASRTGGGRDWSGELFF | TGTGCCAGTAGAACCGGCGGGGGGAGGGATTGGTCCGGGGAGCTGTTTTTT
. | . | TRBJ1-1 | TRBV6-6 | CASSPPSAVSTEAFF | TGTGCCAGCAGTCCCCCCAGCGCGGTTAGCACTGAAGCTTTCTTT
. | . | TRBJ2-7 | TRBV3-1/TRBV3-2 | CASSQEGGAYEQYF | TGTGCCAGCAGCCAAGAGGGAGGAGCCTACGAGCAGTACTTC
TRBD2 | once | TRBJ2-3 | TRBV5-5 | CASSFGGGADTQYF | TGTGCCAGCAGCTTTGGCGGGGGGGCCGATACGCAGTATTTT
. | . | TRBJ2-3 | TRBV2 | CASLSENTDTQYF | TGTGCCAGCCTTAGCGAGAACACAGATACGCAGTATTTT
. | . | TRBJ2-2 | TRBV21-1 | CASSPRRTGEQSHLNTGELFF | TGTGCCAGCAGCCCCCGTCGAACGGGGGAGCAAAGCCACTTGAACACCGGGGAGCTGTTTTTT
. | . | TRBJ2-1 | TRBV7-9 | CQSGGLYNEQFF | TGCCAATCTGGGGGCTTGTACAATGAGCAGTTCTTC
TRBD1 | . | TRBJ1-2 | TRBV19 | CASSLPGQDPGIYGYTF | TGTGCCAGTAGTTTACCGGGACAGGACCCCGGGATCTATGGCTACACCTTC
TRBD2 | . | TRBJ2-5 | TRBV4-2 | CASSRGGEEETQYF | TGTGCCAGCAGCCGGGGAGGGGAAGAAGAGACCCAGTACTTC
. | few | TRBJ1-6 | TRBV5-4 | CASSLVGSGRADSPLHF | TGTGCCAGCAGCTTGGTAGGTTCAGGCAGGGCTGATTCACCCCTCCACTTT
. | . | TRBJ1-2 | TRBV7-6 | CASSLASTGLMARYTF | TGTGCCAGCAGCTTAGCTTCGACAGGACTGATGGCCCGCTACACCTTC
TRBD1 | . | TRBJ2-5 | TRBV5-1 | CASAPTGVNQETQYF | TGCGCCAGCGCCCCGACAGGGGTAAACCAAGAGACCCAGTACTTC
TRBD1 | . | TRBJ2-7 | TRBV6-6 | CASSYPGGTGSGEQYF | TGTGCCAGCAGTTACCCTGGCGGGACAGGGAGTGGCGAGCAGTACTTC
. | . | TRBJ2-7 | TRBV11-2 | CASSPLPAGNPYEQYF | TGTGCCAGCAGCCCCCTCCCGGCGGGGAACCCCTACGAGCAGTACTTC
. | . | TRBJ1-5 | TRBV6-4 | CASSGCWSNQPQHF | TGTGCCAGCAGCGGGTGCTGGAGCAATCAGCCCCAGCATTTT
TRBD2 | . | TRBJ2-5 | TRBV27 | CASSSPGLAGVETQYF | TGTGCCAGCAGTTCCCCGGGACTAGCGGGGGTAGAGACCCAGTACTTC
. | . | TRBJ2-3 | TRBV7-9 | CASSSQGDTQYF | TGTGCCAGCAGCTCCCAGGGAGATACGCAGTATTTT
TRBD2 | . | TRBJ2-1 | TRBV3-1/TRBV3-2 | CASSRGGNEQFF | TGTGCCAGCAGCCGGGGGGGTAATGAGCAGTTCTTC
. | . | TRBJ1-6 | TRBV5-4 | CASSQTTLVGSPLHF | TGTGCCAGCAGCCAAACGACCCTAGTAGGTTCACCCCTCCACTTT
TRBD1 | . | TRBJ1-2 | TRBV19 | CASSSIGQGDPSRGYTF | TGTGCCAGTAGTAGTATCGGACAGGGGGACCCTTCCCGTGGCTACACCTTC
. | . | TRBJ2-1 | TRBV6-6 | CASSSTSLSSYNEQFF | TGTGCCAGCAGCTCAACCTCCCTCAGCTCCTACAATGAGCAGTTCTTC
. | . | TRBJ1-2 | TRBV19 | CASRNQGVPNYGYTF | TGTGCCAGTAGAAACCAGGGCGTACCCAACTATGGCTACACCTTC
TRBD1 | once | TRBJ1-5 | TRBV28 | CASSVGQAYSNQPQHF | TGTGCCAGCAGTGTTGGACAGGCATATAGCAATCAGCCCCAGCATTTT
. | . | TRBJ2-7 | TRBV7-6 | CASSLAGDASYEQYF | TGTGCCAGCAGCTTAGCGGGAGACGCATCCTACGAGCAGTACTTC